Listed here are 9 T cell receptor beta chains from one sample, sequenced in a study of cytomegalovirus exposure and HLA in healthy donors. Libraries were prepared by immunoSEQ multiplex PCR; TCRdb keeps only in-frame clonotypes and omits some of them. Of 150,000 to 200,000 clones in the sample, about 90% were seen once. The sample consisted of PBMCs. Receptor source: a woman younger than 30 in good health and CMV-seropositive.

The CDR3 sequence: CASGQGGEAFF. The DNA for the CDR3 is TGTGCCTCTGGACAGGGAGGGGAGGCTTTCTTT. This chain joins TRBV30 and TRBJ1-1, with TRBD1 identical over 8 bases. CDR3 length: 11 residues. V lost 7 bases, J lost 11 bases, and 9 bases stayed unmatched. Germline values: CDR1 GTSNPN, CDR2 SVGIG (reference sequence).

This chain links TRBV29-1 with TRBJ1-1, with D maybe TRBD1 (6 bases). CDR1 is SQVTM, CDR2 ANQGSEA, per germline. The CDR3 runs to 13 residues. V was trimmed by 4 bases and J by 0 bases, leaving 9 bases between them. The CDR3 is CSVATGLNTEAFF. CDR3 in DNA: TGCAGCGTTGCCACAGGGTTGAACACTGAAGCTTTCTTT.

The chain combines TRBV28 with TRBJ2-2, with TRBD2 identical over 12 bases. CDR1 is MDHEN, CDR2 SYDVKM, per germline. This CDR3 has 16 residues. V dropped 2 bases and J dropped 4; count of bases not matched to a gene: 2. The CDR3 bases are TGTGCCAGCAGTTTACTAGCGGGAGGGGTCACCGGGGAGCTGTTTTTT. It specifies CASSLLAGGVTGELFF.

This clone is a singleton in its sample. The chain recombines TRBV7-9 with TRBJ2-2; 7 nucleotides agree with TRBD2. Losses at the gene ends were 5 bases for V and 1 base for J; bases not matched to a gene: 7. Looked up from germline, CDR1 is SEHNR and CDR2 is FQNEAQ (reference sequence). The CDR3 runs to 16 residues. DNA for the CDR3: TGTGCCAGCAGCCCGGGGGTAGCGGGGAACACCGGGGAGCTGTTTTTT. Translation gives CASSPGVAGNTGELFF.

V usage is TRBV27 and J usage is TRBJ1-4; D is perhaps TRBD1 (5 bases). The germline CDR1 and CDR2 sequences are MNHEY and SMNVEV (reference sequence). V lost 5 bases and J 7 bases, leaving 20 bases between the germline ends. The CDR3 length is 16 residues. The CDR3 DNA sequence: TGTGCCAGCAGTCAACCAGGGCGGGGCCCGGGTGAAAAACTGTTTTTT. Protein product: CASSQPGRGPGEKLFF. Variable domain in full (rest from reference TRBV27 and TRBJ1-4): EAQVTQNPRYLITVTGKKLTVTCSQNMNHEYMSWYRQDPGLGLRQIYYSMNVEVTDKGDVPEGYKVSRKEKRNFPLILESPSPNQTSLYFCASSQPGRGPGEKLFFGSGTQLSVL.

This clone was counted a few times. This chain uses TRBV2 with TRBJ1-5, with D possibly TRBD1 on 6 matching bases. V was cut by 6 bases and J by 2 bases, with 11 bases left in between. Germline-derived CDR1 and CDR2 are SNHLY and FYNNEI. This CDR3 spans 14 amino acids. The CDR3 here is CASRRGGGNQPQHF. In DNA form, the CDR3 reads TGTGCCAGCAGGAGGGGGGGAGGCAATCAGCCCCAGCATTTT. The variable domain in full, completed from reference TRBV2 and TRBJ1-5, reads EPEVTQTPSHQVTQMGQEVILRCVPISNHLYFYWYRQILGQKVEFLVSFYNNEISEKSEIFDDQFSVERPDGSNFTLKIRSTKLEDSAMYFCASRRGGGNQPQHFGDGTRLSIL.

This chain joins TRBV2 and TRBJ1-3; tentatively, D is TRBD1 (6 bases). The CDR3 covers 15 residues. V gave up 6 bases and J gave up 0 bases, with 12 bases separating them. The germline V gene has CDR1 SNHLY and CDR2 FYNNEI. CDR3: CASRHRVGSGNTIYF. The CDR3 bases are TGTGCCAGCAGGCACAGGGTCGGCTCTGGAAACACCATATATTTT.

The V and J genes are TRBV7-3 and TRBJ2-3, with TRBD2 identical over 16 bases. Germline V gene lookup returns CDR1 SGHTA and CDR2 FQGTGA. The CDR3 consists of 18 residues. After removal of 5 bases from V and 4 bases from J, the junction contained 9 bases not matched to a gene. The CDR3 coding sequence is TGTGCCAGCAGCCCCTGGGGGACTAGCGGGAGGGCGCCAGATACGCAGTATTTT. The encoded protein is CASSPWGTSGRAPDTQYF.

This chain uses TRBV19 with TRBJ2-1; 13 bases are a match to TRBD2. The junction had 8 bases not matched to a gene; V was cut back by 6 bases and J by 9 bases. This CDR3 spans 15 amino acids. Germline loops: CDR1 LNHDA, CDR2 SQIVND (reference sequence). The chain's CDR3 is CASRPTSGREGEQFF. DNA of the CDR3: TGTGCCAGTAGACCAACTAGCGGGAGGGAAGGTGAGCAGTTCTTC.